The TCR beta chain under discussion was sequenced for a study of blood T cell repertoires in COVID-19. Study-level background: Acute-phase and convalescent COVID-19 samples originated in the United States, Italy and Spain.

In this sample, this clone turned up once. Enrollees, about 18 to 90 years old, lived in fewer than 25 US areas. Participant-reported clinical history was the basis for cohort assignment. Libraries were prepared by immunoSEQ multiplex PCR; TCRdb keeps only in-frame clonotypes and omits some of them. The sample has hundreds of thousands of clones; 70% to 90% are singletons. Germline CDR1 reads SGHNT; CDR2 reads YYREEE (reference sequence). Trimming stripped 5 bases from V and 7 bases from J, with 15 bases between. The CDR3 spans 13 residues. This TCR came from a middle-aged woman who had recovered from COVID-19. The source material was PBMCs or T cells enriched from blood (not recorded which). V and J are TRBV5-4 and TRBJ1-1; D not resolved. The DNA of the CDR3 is TGTGCCAGCAGTTCCGCCGGAGGCAGTGAAGCTTTCTTT. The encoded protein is CASSSAGGSEAFF.